This T cell receptor beta chain stems from a study of blood T cell repertoires in COVID-19. Study at large: T cells, B-cell-depleted T cells, or PBMCs supplied cDNA or gDNA.

Only in-frame clones appear in the TCRdb table, and some are missing; sequencing was by immunoSEQ multiplex PCR. Among some 120,000 clones, about 90% were seen once, and the ten largest hold approximately 3.3%. The CDR3 loop spans 16 amino acids. V lost 0 bases, J lost 8 bases, and 19 bases lay in between. Germline loops: CDR1 MNHEY, CDR2 SVGEGT. The V call is TRBV6-2 or TRBV6-3, the J call TRBJ1-2; no clear D gene. Sequences were obtained from peripheral blood. The clonotype was recovered from a woman aged 60 to 75 with acute or convalescent COVID-19. The CDR3 loop reads CASSYSPAAGMDGYTF. CDR3 DNA: TGTGCCAGCAGTTACTCGCCCGCGGCGGGAATGGACGGCTACACCTTC.